The 25 T cell receptor beta chains presented below share a single source sample, sequenced in a study of T-cell memory formation after mild COVID-19. Using its own MiXCR run on the 5' RACE reads, TCRdb lists one record per CDR3 protein. The table has hundreds of thousands of distinct CDR3 sequences, about 17% seen once. Material: PBMCs or a T cell subset sorted from them (not recorded which). Every receptor here comes from a man younger than 30 who had mild COVID-19 (a few samples of this study predate the infection). Cell type and time point are not known.

A few counts support this clonotype. The rearrangement links TRBV2 to TRBJ1-2; D is uncertain. V lost 3 bases, J lost 8 bases, and 13 bases lay in between. Germline values: CDR1 SNHLY, CDR2 FYNNEI. This CDR3 comprises 13 residues. CDR3 nucleotide sequence: TGTGCCAGCAGTGACGCCGGTGCCGGCGGCTACACCTTC. Its translation is CASSDAGAGGYTF.

This clonotype was recorded a few times. The J gene is TRBJ1-1, the V gene TRBV7-2, with D possibly TRBD1 on 5 matching bases. Germline assignment: CDR1 SGHTA and CDR2 FQGNSA. This CDR3 spans 13 amino acids. The V end lost 6 bases, the J end lost 1 base, and 9 bases lay between the germline ends. Here the CDR3 reads CASSRQSNTEAFF. The CDR3, as DNA: TGTGCCAGCAGTAGACAGTCGAACACTGAAGCTTTCTTT.

This clonotype was seen a handful of times. The gene calls are TRBV12-3 or TRBV12-4 and TRBJ2-3; the match to TRBD2 covers 8 bases. The V and J ends lost 7 bases and 7 bases, in that order; junction bases with no gene match: 10. The CDR3 sequence is 14 residues long. The CDR3 is CASTPELAVHTQYF. CDR3 in DNA: TGTGCCAGCACCCCGGAACTAGCGGTACATACGCAGTATTTT.

V is TRBV3-1 and J is TRBJ1-2, with D possibly TRBD1 on 5 matching bases. V was pared by 0 bases and J by 12 bases, with 11 bases between. The CDR3 runs to 12 residues. Per the germline V gene, CDR1 is LGHDT and CDR2 is YNNKEL (reference sequence). CDR3 nucleotide sequence: TGTGCCAGCAGCCAAGACGGACACCCCCACACCTTC. Its protein is CASSQDGHPHTF.

This clonotype was picked up many times. The V call is TRBV7-9, the J call TRBJ1-3; unclear D gene. Trimming cost V 0 bases and J 8 bases, with 14 bases left between them. This CDR3 is 15 amino acids long. Germline V gene data show CDR1 as SEHNR and CDR2 as FQNEAQ (reference sequence). The chain's CDR3 is CASSLAQTERDTIYF. The CDR3 nucleotides read TGTGCCAGCAGCTTAGCCCAGACGGAGCGGGACACCATATATTTT.

This clonotype occurred a few times. The rearrangement joins TRBV7-2 to TRBJ2-4; D is unclear. This CDR3 contains 13 residues. CDR1 and CDR2 from the germline V gene are SGHTA and FQGNSA. V shed 5 bases and J shed 0 bases, with 5 bases lying between them. The CDR3 nucleotides read TGTGCCAGCAGCGTAACAGCCAAAAACATTCAGTACTTC. This gives the protein CASSVTAKNIQYF.

The chain joins TRBV24-1 to TRBJ2-1, with 8 bases matching TRBD2. The trim removed 3 bases at V and 0 bases at J, leaving 3 bases unmatched. The germline V gene has CDR1 KGHDR and CDR2 SFDVKD. This CDR3 comprises 16 residues. CDR3 residues: CATSDTGGGSYNEQFF. In DNA form, the CDR3 reads TGTGCCACCAGTGATACGGGGGGGGGCTCCTACAATGAGCAGTTCTTC.

This clonotype turned up a few times. CDR3 residues: CASRQRQGARTEAFF. The CDR3 DNA reads TGCGCCAGCAGACAAAGACAGGGGGCGCGCACTGAAGCTTTCTTT. This chain joins TRBV5-1 and TRBJ1-1; 10 bases are a match to TRBD1. V shed 5 bases, J shed 4 bases, and the junction held 8 bases outside the gene matches. Germline CDR1 SGHRS, CDR2 YFSETQ. The CDR3 length is 15 residues.

The chain carries TRBV18 and TRBJ1-2; D perhaps matches TRBD1 (6 bases). Germline V gene lookup returns CDR1 KGHSH and CDR2 LQKENI. The CDR3 length is 15 residues. V lost 3 bases and J 4 bases, leaving 15 bases between the germline ends. The CDR3 is CASSPPGGGRYGYTF. In nucleotides, the CDR3 is TGTGCCAGCTCACCCCCAGGAGGGGGACGCTATGGCTACACCTTC.

The table lists this clonotype with a few counts. The genes are TRBV12-3 or TRBV12-4 and TRBJ1-6; unclear D gene. V gave up 7 bases and J gave up 6 bases, with 10 bases separating them. The CDR3 consists of 13 residues. The DNA of the CDR3 is TGTGCCAGCACCCGGACGGCTAATTCACCCCTCCACTTT. Protein: CASTRTANSPLHF.

This clonotype was seen ten or more times. The V call is TRBV5-1, the J call TRBJ2-3; D may be TRBD1 (5 bases). The V gene lost 0 bases and the J gene lost 6 bases, with 5 bases spanning the gap. The CDR3 is 12 amino acids. Germline V gene sequence: CDR1 SGHRS, CDR2 YFSETQ. This CDR3 reads CASSLEGDTQYF. The CDR3 region has the DNA TGCGCCAGCAGCTTGGAGGGGGATACGCAGTATTTT.

The V call is TRBV20-1, the J call TRBJ1-5; the D gene is possibly TRBD1 (6 bases). CDR1 and CDR2 (germline): DFQATT, SNEGSKA (reference sequence). V was trimmed by 1 base and J by 7 bases, leaving 14 bases between them. The CDR3 consists of 14 residues. CDR3 nucleotide sequence: TGCAGTGCTAGAGGAGGGGGGGACGACCAGCCCCAGCATTTT. Residues: CSARGGGDDQPQHF.

This chain connects TRBV9 to TRBJ2-5; 8 bases map to TRBD1. Trimming removed 4 bases from V and 2 bases from J; junction bases left unmatched: 7. This CDR3 has 15 amino acids. Germline-derived CDR1 and CDR2 are SGDLS and YYNGEE. The CDR3 DNA sequence: TGTGCCAGCAGCTGGGGGACAGGAAAGCAAGAGACCCAGTACTTC. Translating gives CASSWGTGKQETQYF.

This clonotype was seen more than once but under ten times. CDR3 in amino acids: CASSPNLPGQGNYGYTF. CDR3 bases: TGTGCCAGCTCGCCTAATCTGCCGGGACAGGGAAACTATGGCTACACCTTC. J is TRBJ1-2 and V is TRBV18; 9 bases map to TRBD1. The CDR3 consists of 17 residues. V shed 6 bases and J 2 bases; nucleotides not matched to a gene: 13. Germline values: CDR1 KGHSH, CDR2 LQKENI.

This clonotype was counted between two and nine times. The genes are TRBV5-1 and TRBJ2-7; TRBD2 aligns across 9 bases. There are 15 residues in the CDR3. Germline CDR1 SGHRS, CDR2 YFSETQ. Losses at the gene ends were 0 bases for V and 0 bases for J; bases not matched to a gene: 1. CDR3 DNA sequence: TGCGCCAGCAGCTTGGAGCGGGGGGACTCCTACGAGCAGTACTTC. Protein product: CASSLERGDSYEQYF.

J is TRBJ2-1 and V is TRBV5-1; 10 bases are a match to TRBD1. V trimming: 1 base; J trimming: 7 bases; junction bases outside the gene matches: 8. Germline V gives CDR1 SGHRS, CDR2 YFSETQ. This CDR3 is 16 amino acids long. The CDR3: CASSLFRQGAGNEQFF. DNA for the CDR3: TGCGCCAGCAGCTTGTTCAGACAGGGGGCAGGGAATGAGCAGTTCTTC.

The chain combines TRBV11-2 with TRBJ2-3; D gene ambiguous. Germline values: CDR1 SGHAT, CDR2 FQNNGV. This CDR3 has 14 residues. Trimming took off 4 bases at V and 0 bases at J, with 8 bases between the two ends. CDR3: CASSYWDSTDTQYF. CDR3 nucleotide sequence: TGTGCCAGCAGCTACTGGGATAGCACAGATACGCAGTATTTT.

This chain links TRBV4-1 with TRBJ1-5, with 12 bases matching TRBD1. Trimming cost V 3 bases and J 4 bases; bases outside gene matches: 7. The CDR3 has 17 residues. The germline V gene has CDR1 MGHRA and CDR2 YSYEKL. CDR3 bases: TGCGCCAGCAGCCAGGGACAGGGGGCTTCCCTAAATCAGCCCCAGCATTTT. As protein: CASSQGQGASLNQPQHF.

This clonotype appeared a few times. The rearrangement joins TRBV10-3 to TRBJ1-1; a weak D match, TRBD1 (5 bases). V dropped 6 bases and J dropped 3 bases, with 14 bases sitting between them. This CDR3 is 14 amino acids long. Germline CDR1 is ENHRY and CDR2 is SYGVKD. The CDR3 DNA reads TGTGCCATCAGGGCCAGGGAATTGGACACTGAAGCTTTCTTT. Its protein product is CAIRARELDTEAFF.

The J gene is TRBJ1-1, the V gene TRBV7-2; D remains ambiguous. CDR3 length: 11 residues. Trimming left V 4 bases short and J 3 bases short, with 3 bases between. Germline V gene lookup returns CDR1 SGHTA and CDR2 FQGNSA. The CDR3 reads CASSSDTEAFF. For the CDR3, the DNA is TGTGCCAGCAGCTCGGACACTGAAGCTTTCTTT.

This clonotype was detected only a few times. The CDR3 sequence: CASRPGQGYTGELFF. The CDR3 nucleotides read TGTGCCAGCAGGCCGGGACAGGGGTACACCGGGGAGCTGTTTTTT. This rearrangement joins TRBV6-6 to TRBJ2-2; 10 nucleotides align to TRBD1. CDR1 is MNHNY, CDR2 SVGAGI, per germline (reference sequence). V gave up 6 bases and J gave up 3 bases; unmatched junction bases: 4. This CDR3 is built from 15 residues.

The rearrangement joins TRBV12-3 or TRBV12-4 to TRBJ1-1, with a weak D call TRBD1 (5 bases). With 3 bases removed from V and 6 bases from J, the gap between germline ends came to 14 bases. This CDR3 is 14 amino acids long. Here the CDR3 reads CASSFSTGAPEAFF. CDR3 in DNA: TGTGCCAGCAGTTTTTCCACAGGCGCGCCTGAAGCTTTCTTT.

This clonotype appeared a few times. The chain employs TRBV9 and TRBJ1-2; no reliable D call. Germline CDR1 and CDR2: SGDLS and YYNGEE. This CDR3 comprises 13 residues. V shed 6 bases and J shed 2 bases, with 11 bases lying between them. This CDR3 is CASTPGFNYGYTF. DNA of the CDR3: TGTGCCAGCACGCCGGGTTTCAACTATGGCTACACCTTC.

The chain is built from TRBV27 and TRBJ1-2; 7 bases match TRBD1. CDR3 length equals 16 residues. The V segment lost 7 bases and the J segment 4 bases; nucleotides outside the gene matches: 15. Germline CDR1 MNHEY, CDR2 SMNVEV (reference sequence). The DNA for the CDR3 is TGTGCCAGCACCGAAAGGCCGGGACAGCGCTCCTATGGCTACACCTTC. This encodes CASTERPGQRSYGYTF.

This clonotype occurred a few times. The rearrangement uses TRBV2 and TRBJ1-1, with D possibly being TRBD1 (6 bases). CDR3 length: 14 residues. Trimming removed 5 bases at V and 5 bases at J, with 15 bases between. CDR1 and CDR2 (germline): SNHLY, FYNNEI. Here the CDR3 DNA reads TGTGCCAGCAGTCCGATCCTACAGGGAACTGAAGCTTTCTTT. This encodes CASSPILQGTEAFF.